The following is a T cell receptor beta chain sequence with its context. Between the trimmed V and J ends, which lost 4 bases and 5 bases, there was a span of 8 bases. Germline assignment: CDR1 ENHRY and CDR2 SYGVKD. The CDR3 spans 12 residues. This sample was included in a study of control samples from healthy donors and cancer patients. TCRdb keeps only in-frame clones here, not all; method: immunoSEQ multiplex PCR. Seen here are 95,000 to 120,000 clones, approximately 80% observed once, and the top ten hold approximately 6.7%. Sequences were obtained from blood. The chain couples TRBV10-3 to TRBJ2-5; D is ambiguous. The receptor's source is a man aged 18 to 29 in good health. CDR3 sequence (DNA): TGTGCCATCAGTGCTGCTTTGGAGACCCAGTACTTC. Protein: CAISAALETQYF.